The clone carrying this TCR beta chain showed up many times. The target antigen is unknown. This sample stems from a study of T cells in Graves' hyperthyroidism and ophthalmopathy. V was clipped by 6 bases and J by 4 bases; unmatched bases: 7. Germline-derived CDR1 and CDR2 are MDHEN and SYDVKM. This CDR3 contains 15 residues. Amplified TCR beta CDR3 regions came from RNA transcripts. HTBI primers were the set used in a first-round RT-PCR of the TCR CDR3. TCRdb reprocessed the multiplex PCR reads via MiXCR and lists one record per CDR3 protein. The profile shows 250,000 or so distinct CDR3 sequences, over 15% of them singletons. Overall study results and limits: Blood shared most expanded thyroid clonotypes above 0.001.

The PBMCs had their origin in 7.5 to 10 ml of fresh peripheral blood. The specimen sequenced was blood. The V call is TRBV28, the J call TRBJ2-7; TRBD2 aligns across 12 bases. The receptor was isolated from a young woman with Graves' ophthalmopathy. The CDR3 spells CASRTSGRTLYEQYF. The CDR3 DNA reads as TGTGCCAGCAGAACTAGCGGGAGGACTCTTTACGAGCAGTACTTC.